This T cell receptor beta chain was recorded in a study of EBV T-cell therapy then PD-1 blockade in nasopharyngeal carcinoma. Treatment denoted: AdE1-LMPpoly-expanded autologous EBV-specific T-cell therapy followed by anti-PD-1 nivolumab. This clone occurred once. The antigen remains undetermined. Assay: immunoSEQ multiplex PCR; the TCRdb copy retains only in-frame clones and omits some. The data contain about 20,000 clones, 84% of them singletons. The sequence was collected from a man aged 35 to 55 with nasopharyngeal carcinoma. The sample here was CD8+ T cells from blood, taken at roughly day 34 from a patient whose treatment included autologous EBV-specific T cells and nivolumab.

This CDR3 reads CASSPAQGGRTEAFF. The DNA of the CDR3 is TGTGCCAGCAGCCCCGCACAGGGAGGACGAACTGAAGCTTTCTTT. V is TRBV7-9 and J is TRBJ1-1, with D possibly being TRBD1 (6 bases). This CDR3 has 15 amino acids. Looked up from germline, CDR1 is SEHNR and CDR2 is FQNEAQ (reference sequence). Trimming removed 5 bases at V and 5 bases at J, with 18 bases between.